Listed here are 28 T cell receptor beta chains from one sample, sequenced in a study of T cell changes during pregnancy in multiple sclerosis (dated by TCRdb to about 2019). The library was built by means of the immunoSEQ multiplex PCR assay. The table comes from immuneACCESS by way of TCRdb, which keeps in-frame sequences with V and J called. Part of the clones is missing from these tables; in studies checked, under half for an unresolved V gene and the rest for unknown reasons. This sample lists fewer than 55,000 clones; 75% to 90% were detected once. 4.5% to 5.5% of the sample rests with the top ten. The starting material was peripheral blood, obtained in the second trimester of pregnancy. The receptors here all came from a female donor in good health, enrolled as a control in a pregnancy study.

V gene TRBV30 combines with J gene TRBJ1-4; D is undetermined. The length of the CDR3 is 11 residues. CDR1 and CDR2 from the germline V gene are GTSNPN and SVGIG (reference sequence). V gave up 3 bases and J gave up 5 bases, with 4 bases separating them. The CDR3 reads CAWSKNEKLFF. CDR3 coding DNA: TGTGCCTGGAGCAAAAATGAAAAACTGTTTTTT.

This sequence joins TRBV6-5 and TRBJ2-1; 7 positions agree with TRBD2. The CDR3 is 15 amino acids. The ends lost 2 bases at V and 4 bases at J; junction bases unmatched: 5. The germline CDR1 and CDR2 sequences are MNHEY and SVGAGI. The CDR3 coding sequence is TGTGCCAGCAGTTACGGGGGGGGGACTTACAATGAGCAGTTCTTC. Translating it yields CASSYGGGTYNEQFF.

The chain uses TRBV6-5 and TRBJ2-1, with D possibly matching TRBD1 (6 bases). The CDR3 loop spans 15 amino acids. Trimming cost V 4 bases and J 6 bases, with 16 bases left between them. Per the germline V gene, CDR1 is MNHEY and CDR2 is SVGAGI. The CDR3 loop is CASSSTGIRGNEQFF. CDR3 bases: TGTGCCAGCAGTTCCACAGGGATTCGAGGCAATGAGCAGTTCTTC.

The rearrangement links TRBV7-2 to TRBJ2-7; TRBD2 aligns across 12 bases. CDR1 and CDR2 (germline): SGHTA, FQGNSA. The V gene end was trimmed by 5 bases and the J gene end by 2 bases; junction bases not matched to a gene: 4. This CDR3 is 15 amino acids long. Here the CDR3 DNA reads TGTGCCAGCAGCCTTGGACTAGCGGGGCCCTACGAGCAGTACTTC. As protein: CASSLGLAGPYEQYF.

The gene calls are TRBV2 and TRBJ2-1; tentatively, D is TRBD1 (5 bases). V was trimmed by 2 bases and J by 8 bases, leaving 13 bases between them. The CDR3 has 14 residues. Germline V lookup: CDR1 SNHLY, CDR2 FYNNEI. CDR3 loop: CASSEWAGLHEQFF. For the CDR3, the DNA is TGTGCCAGCAGTGAATGGGCAGGGCTGCATGAGCAGTTCTTC.

V usage is TRBV27 and J usage is TRBJ2-3; 8 bases line up with TRBD2. This CDR3 is 18 amino acids long. V lost 2 bases, J lost 0 bases, and 10 bases stayed unmatched. The germline V gene encodes CDR1 MNHEY and CDR2 SMNVEV (reference sequence). In nucleotides, the CDR3 is TGTGCCAGCAGTTTACGAAGCGGGAGAGCTACTAGCACAGATACGCAGTATTTT. It encodes CASSLRSGRATSTDTQYF.

The chain uses TRBV18 and TRBJ2-1, with TRBD2 matching over 10 bases. J gave up 6 bases and V 2 bases, and 1 base lay outside the gene matches. CDR3 length: 14 amino acids. The germline V gene has CDR1 KGHSH and CDR2 LQKENI. CDR3 bases: TGTGCCAGCTCACCAGGACTAGCGGCCAATGAGCAGTTCTTC. It yields the protein CASSPGLAANEQFF.

The V gene is TRBV28, the J gene TRBJ1-5; 10 nucleotides match TRBD1. The CDR3 is 17 amino acids. J gave up 1 base and V 5 bases, and 8 bases lay outside the gene matches. Germline V gene sequence: CDR1 MDHEN, CDR2 SYDVKM. The CDR3, as DNA: TGTGCCAGCAGTCACCGACAGGGGGCATTAAGCAATCAGCCCCAGCATTTT. The encoded protein is CASSHRQGALSNQPQHF.

V is TRBV29-1 and J is TRBJ2-1; weak D call: TRBD2 (6 bases). This CDR3 region has 12 residues. Trimming took 7 bases from V and 7 from J, leaving 14 bases between them. CDR1 SQVTM and CDR2 ANQGSEA come from the germline V gene. CDR3 DNA: TGCAGCGGAGCGGGCTTGGTAAATGAGCAGTTCTTC. As protein: CSGAGLVNEQFF.

The rearrangement joins TRBV5-1 to TRBJ2-7, with 11 bases matching TRBD1. The CDR3 sequence is 14 residues long. V was clipped by 3 bases and J by 7 bases; unmatched bases: 6. The germline CDR1 and CDR2 sequences are SGHRS and YFSETQ. The CDR3 nucleotides are TGCGCCAGCAGCTACGGACAGGGGGCGTTGGAGCAGTACTTC. The encoded protein is CASSYGQGALEQYF.

CDR3 sequence: CASSQARGQGTYEQYF. The CDR3 DNA is TGCGCCAGCAGCCAAGCTCGGGGACAGGGCACCTACGAGCAGTACTTC. The rearrangement joins TRBV4-3 to TRBJ2-7; 9 bases align to TRBD1. The CDR3 is made up of 16 amino acids. Per the germline V gene, CDR1 is LGHNA and CDR2 is YSLEER. V was pared by 1 base and J by 2 bases, with 6 bases of the junction left unmatched.

This rearrangement joins TRBV7-9 to TRBJ2-3; TRBD2 matches 7 bases. This CDR3 spans 16 amino acids. The trim removed 6 bases at V and 5 bases at J, leaving 14 bases unmatched. Germline CDR1 and CDR2: SEHNR and FQNEAQ (reference sequence). CDR3: CASSQNPGGDIDTQYF. DNA of the CDR3: TGTGCCAGCAGTCAAAATCCGGGGGGTGATATAGATACGCAGTATTTT.

This chain links TRBV5-4 with TRBJ2-7, with TRBD2 matching over 7 bases. The CDR3 contains 15 residues. The ends lost 0 bases at V and 3 bases at J; junction bases unmatched: 6. Germline loops: CDR1 SGHNT, CDR2 YYREEE (reference sequence). The CDR3 reads CASSLDGGGSYEQYF. The CDR3 DNA is TGTGCCAGCAGCTTGGACGGTGGCGGGAGCTACGAGCAGTACTTC.

This sequence joins TRBV4-3 and TRBJ1-2; perhaps TRBD1 as D (5 bases). CDR1 and CDR2 (germline): LGHNA, YSLEER. Trimming took off 0 bases at V and 0 bases at J, with 20 bases between the two ends. The CDR3 is 19 amino acids. CDR3: CASSQDLGPGSHPNYGYTF. The CDR3 DNA reads TGCGCCAGCAGCCAAGATTTGGGGCCAGGTTCCCACCCTAACTATGGCTACACCTTC.

The V and J genes are TRBV10-3 and TRBJ1-1; maybe TRBD1 (6 bases). Germline-derived CDR1 and CDR2 are ENHRY and SYGVKD. V was cut by 6 bases and J by 4 bases, with 15 bases left in between. This CDR3 comprises 14 residues. The CDR3 loop reads CAIREGEEATEAFF. The CDR3 bases are TGTGCCATCAGAGAGGGGGAGGAGGCCACTGAAGCTTTCTTT.

This chain uses TRBV27 with TRBJ2-1; 7 nucleotides match TRBD2. V gave up 6 bases and J gave up 5 bases; unmatched junction bases: 7. There are 14 residues in the CDR3. Germline V gene sequence: CDR1 MNHEY, CDR2 SMNVEV (reference sequence). The CDR3 nucleotides read TGTGCCAGCAGGATGGGAGGGCCCCACAATGAGCAGTTCTTC. Its protein product is CASRMGGPHNEQFF.

This chain connects TRBV18 to TRBJ1-1; 10 nucleotides line up with TRBD1. Germline CDR1 KGHSH, CDR2 LQKENI. The ends lost 6 bases at V and 8 bases at J; junction bases unmatched: 6. The CDR3 extends over 13 amino acids. The CDR3, as DNA: TGTGCCAGCTCCCTTGGACAGGGGGAGGAAGCTTTCTTT. This encodes CASSLGQGEEAFF.

This clone was seen a single time. The chain carries TRBV7-8 and TRBJ2-7, with D perhaps matching TRBD1 (6 bases). Trimming took off 5 bases at V and 3 bases at J, with 14 bases between the two ends. CDR3 length: 14 amino acids. Germline V CDR1 and CDR2: SGHVS, FQNEAQ. DNA for the CDR3: TGTGCCAGCAGCGCGACAGGAGGTGACTACGAGCAGTACTTC. Its translation: CASSATGGDYEQYF.

The J gene is TRBJ2-7, the V gene TRBV5-6, with TRBD2 matching 7 bases. This CDR3 has 15 amino acids. The ends lost 4 bases at V and 2 bases at J; junction bases unmatched: 9. CDR1 SGHDT and CDR2 YYEEEE come from the germline V gene. CDR3 sequence reads: CASSPGRGITYEQYF. The CDR3 DNA reads TGTGCCAGCAGCCCGGGGAGGGGTATCACCTACGAGCAGTACTTC. The complete variable domain, with remaining parts taken from reference TRBV5-6 and TRBJ2-7, reads DAGVTQSPTHLIKTRGQQVTLRCSPKSGHDTVSWYQQALGQGPQFIFQYYEEEERQRGNFPDRFSGHQFPNYSSELNVNALLLGDSALYLCASSPGRGITYEQYFGPGTRLTVT.

This clone is a singleton in its sample. The chain combines TRBV30 with TRBJ2-5; 13 bases are a match to TRBD2. The junction had 9 bases not matched to a gene; V was cut back by 0 bases and J by 2 bases. Looked up from germline, CDR1 is GTSNPN and CDR2 is SVGIG (reference sequence). The CDR3 contains 18 residues. CDR3 sequence reads: CAWSVRVGLAGRQETQYF. In nucleotides, the CDR3 is TGTGCCTGGAGTGTACGGGTGGGACTAGCGGGGCGACAAGAGACCCAGTACTTC.

This clone came up once. This chain connects TRBV6-5 to TRBJ1-6, with TRBD1 matching 10 bases. The germline CDR1 and CDR2 sequences are MNHEY and SVGAGI. The CDR3 is 15 amino acids. Trimming took 7 bases from V and 9 from J; bases not matched to a gene: 9. CDR3 sequence (DNA): TGTGCCAGCACCGCCGGGACAGGGGAAAGTTCACCCCTCCACTTT. Translation gives CASTAGTGESSPLHF.

V usage is TRBV6-6 and J usage is TRBJ2-7, with a possible D match to TRBD2 (5 bases). Germline loops: CDR1 MNHNY, CDR2 SVGAGI (reference sequence). The CDR3 totals 12 residues. This CDR3 is CAVSRGTYEQYF. As DNA, the CDR3 is TGTGCTGTTAGCAGAGGGACCTACGAGCAGTACTTC.

This chain connects TRBV5-6 to TRBJ2-7, with 7 nucleotides matching TRBD2. The V gene end was trimmed by 3 bases and the J gene end by 3 bases; junction bases not matched to a gene: 9. Germline V gene sequence: CDR1 SGHDT, CDR2 YYEEEE. This CDR3 is built from 15 residues. The CDR3 region is CASSSPGGSDYEQYF. The CDR3 DNA follows: TGTGCCAGCAGCTCCCCGGGGGGATCCGACTACGAGCAGTACTTC.

The V and J genes are TRBV2 and TRBJ2-1, with 7 bases aligning to TRBD2. Trimming cost V 9 bases and J 2 bases; bases outside gene matches: 4. This CDR3 is built from 13 residues. CDR1 is SNHLY and CDR2 is FYNNEI in the germline V gene. CDR3 sequence (DNA): TGTGCCAGGACTAGCCTCCCCTACAATGAGCAGTTCTTC. Its protein product is CARTSLPYNEQFF.

The chain employs TRBV30 and TRBJ2-7; possible D gene TRBD1, 5 bases. Germline values: CDR1 GTSNPN, CDR2 SVGIG (reference sequence). The CDR3 extends over 15 amino acids. The ends were cut back, 0 bases at V and 2 bases at J, with 14 bases in the middle. Here the CDR3 DNA reads TGTGCCTGGAGTGTTGACAGAAGTAGACCCTACGAGCAGTACTTC. The encoded protein is CAWSVDRSRPYEQYF.

The V call is TRBV5-4, the J call TRBJ2-7; D might be TRBD1 (7 bases). This CDR3 comprises 14 residues. V was shortened by 0 bases and J by 4 bases, with 11 bases between the two germline ends. The germline V gene encodes CDR1 SGHNT and CDR2 YYREEE (reference sequence). CDR3 sequence (DNA): TGTGCCAGCAGCTTGGAACCAGGGGGGTACGAGCAGTACTTC. Translated: CASSLEPGGYEQYF.

This sequence joins TRBV5-1 and TRBJ1-1, with 9 bases fitting TRBD1. The germline gives CDR1 SGHRS, CDR2 YFSETQ. This CDR3 region has 16 residues. V dropped 0 bases and J dropped 3; count of bases not matched to a gene: 6. The DNA of the CDR3 is TGCGCCAGCAGCTTGGAGGGACAGGGAGGGGACACTGAAGCTTTCTTT. Protein product: CASSLEGQGGDTEAFF. Variable domain in full (rest from reference TRBV5-1 and TRBJ1-1): KAGVTQTPRYLIKTRGQQVTLSCSPISGHRSVSWYQQTPGQGLQFLFEYFSETQRNKGNFPGRFSGRQFSNSRSEMNVSTLELGDSALYLCASSLEGQGGDTEAFFGQGTRLTVV.

V and J are TRBV4-3 and TRBJ2-3; D unresolved. CDR3 length equals 13 residues. Per the germline V gene, CDR1 is LGHNA and CDR2 is YSLEER. V was trimmed by 1 base and J by 5 bases, leaving 7 bases between them. Here the CDR3 reads CASSQVSKDTQYF. Written as DNA, the CDR3 is TGCGCCAGCAGCCAAGTTTCCAAAGATACGCAGTATTTT.